Each of the 24 T cell receptor beta chains below was sequenced from the same sample in a study of vaccination effects on CD4 cells after COVID-19. TCRdb keeps only in-frame clones here, not all; method: immunoSEQ multiplex PCR. The sample yields tens of thousands of clones, more than 70% seen once. The antigens for these receptors are not known. Peptide-pool stimulation followed by sequencing identified expanded antigen-specific CD4+ clonotypes in the ViraFEST assay. Researchers isolated CD4+ T cells once 9 to 11 days of culture had elapsed. Subjects were given two BNT162b2 or mRNA-1273 vaccine doses. Sequencing was performed on CD4+ T cells from PBMCs cultured with HCoV-229E spike peptides, taken after COVID-19 vaccination. The receptors derive from a human donor who received a COVID-19 vaccine.

In DNA, the CDR3 is TGTGCCAGCGGGACAGGAGACTACGAGCAGTACGTC. Translating gives CASGTGDYEQYV. The chain couples TRBV3-1 (or the pseudogene TRBV3-2) to TRBJ2-7, with 8 bases aligning to TRBD1. From germline, CDR1 is LGHDT and CDR2 YNNKEL (reference sequence). V gave up 8 bases and J gave up 3 bases; unmatched junction bases: 3. This CDR3 has 12 residues.

The genes are TRBV5-1 and TRBJ2-3; tentatively, D is TRBD2 (6 bases). This CDR3 has 13 residues. Germline V gene sequence: CDR1 SGHRS, CDR2 YFSETQ. Trimming took off 4 bases at V and 5 bases at J, with 11 bases between the two ends. In DNA, the CDR3 is TGCGCCAGCAGCACTGGAGGGGTAGATACGCAGTATTTT. It codes for CASSTGGVDTQYF.

This chain connects TRBV18 to TRBJ1-1; D gene uncertain. The CDR3 is 13 residues long. V lost 1 base, J lost 3 bases, and 6 bases lay in between. Germline loops: CDR1 KGHSH, CDR2 LQKENI. The CDR3 coding sequence is TGTGCCAGCTCACCACAGGGAGACACTGAAGCTTTCTTT. Translation: CASSPQGDTEAFF.

This clone has more than one count but fewer than ten. The chain employs TRBV6-5 and TRBJ2-1; a possible D gene is TRBD2 (7 bases). The CDR3 contains 14 residues. Germline CDR1 reads MNHEY; CDR2 reads SVGAGI. V lost 1 base and J 9 bases, leaving 13 bases between the germline ends. The CDR3 coding sequence is TGTGCCAGCAGTTACTGGGGGGGGGCTGGTGAGCAGTTCTTC. Translating it yields CASSYWGGAGEQFF.

CDR3 in amino acids: CASSPSSGGNEQFF. CDR3 in DNA: TGTGCCAGCAGCCCCTCCAGCGGGGGCAATGAGCAGTTCTTC. The chain recombines TRBV7-3 with TRBJ2-1, with 8 bases matching TRBD2. The ends lost 5 bases at V and 6 bases at J; junction bases unmatched: 6. CDR3 length: 14 amino acids. Per the germline V gene, CDR1 is SGHTA and CDR2 is FQGTGA. Full variable domain (outside the CDR3, taken from reference TRBV7-3 and TRBJ2-1): GAGVSQTPSNKVTEKGKYVELRCDPISGHTALYWYRQSLGQGPEFLIYFQGTGAADDSGLPNDRFFAVRPEGSVSTLKIQRTERGDSAVYLCASSPSSGGNEQFFGPGTRLTVL.

This chain joins TRBV2 and TRBJ1-4, with TRBD1 matching 7 bases. This CDR3 is 14 amino acids long. The germline V gene encodes CDR1 SNHLY and CDR2 FYNNEI. V shed 8 bases, J shed 5 bases, and the junction held 8 bases outside the gene matches. This CDR3 reads CASRPGQQNEKLFF. The DNA of the CDR3 is TGTGCCAGCCGACCGGGACAGCAGAATGAAAAACTGTTTTTT.

This rearrangement joins TRBV4-1 to TRBJ2-7; TRBD1 matches 11 bases. The CDR3 sequence is 14 residues long. Germline values: CDR1 MGHRA, CDR2 YSYEKL. V shed 4 bases and J 2 bases; nucleotides not matched to a gene: 1. The CDR3 sequence is CASSPGQGAYEQYV. The DNA for the CDR3 is TGCGCCAGCAGCCCGGGACAGGGGGCCTACGAGCAGTACGTC.

The rearrangement uses TRBV11-2 and TRBJ1-4; D is undetermined. CDR3 size: 16 residues. The V gene's germline CDR1 is SGHAT and CDR2 FQNNGV. Trimming pared 4 bases from V and 0 bases from J, leaving 12 bases between. The CDR3 DNA reads TGTGCCAGCAGCTCTGGCCGCACTACAACTAATGAAAAACTGTTTTTT. Protein product: CASSSGRTTTNEKLFF.

The J gene is TRBJ2-5, the V gene TRBV24-1; no clear D. The CDR3 is made up of 13 amino acids. Trimming pared 4 bases from V and 1 base from J, leaving 6 bases between. The germline V gene encodes CDR1 KGHDR and CDR2 SFDVKD. The CDR3 loop reads CATSEGSQETQYF. Here the CDR3 DNA reads TGTGCCACCAGTGAGGGCAGCCAAGAGACCCAGTACTTC.

This clone was seen only a few times. The J gene is TRBJ1-3, the V gene TRBV5-1; D is ambiguous. CDR3 length: 14 residues. The germline V gene encodes CDR1 SGHRS and CDR2 YFSETQ. V lost 4 bases, J lost 4 bases, and 12 bases lay in between. The CDR3 coding sequence is TGCGCCAGCAGCCGGGGAGACCGGGGAAACACCATATATTTT. Translating it yields CASSRGDRGNTIYF.

The chain uses TRBV9 and TRBJ1-2; 7 bases map to TRBD1. The CDR3 runs to 15 residues. Germline CDR1 is SGDLS and CDR2 is YYNGEE. The ends lost 0 bases at V and 7 bases at J; junction bases unmatched: 9. CDR3 DNA: TGTGCCAGCAGCGTAGGCGTGACAGGGAACGGTGGCTACACCTTC. Translating gives CASSVGVTGNGGYTF.

The genes are TRBV6-5 and TRBJ1-2; 7 nucleotides line up with TRBD1. Germline V gene lookup returns CDR1 MNHEY and CDR2 SVGAGI. The CDR3 runs 13 residues. Trimming removed 5 bases from V and 7 bases from J; junction bases left unmatched: 7. The CDR3 DNA follows: TGTGCCAGCAGTCGGGACAGCGGCTTTGGCTACACCTTC. Encoded protein: CASSRDSGFGYTF.

This chain uses TRBV9 with TRBJ1-2; 7 nucleotides align to TRBD1. V lost 3 bases and J lost 7; bases outside the gene matches: 18. The CDR3 totals 17 residues. The germline gives CDR1 SGDLS, CDR2 YYNGEE. The CDR3 coding sequence is TGTGCCAGCAGCGCGAGGGGGGATGGAGGGGGCGTTGGTGGCTACACCTTC. Its translation: CASSARGDGGGVGGYTF.

CDR3 sequence: CASSLTGGAGVQPQHF. Here the CDR3 DNA reads TGTGCCAGCAGCTTGACAGGGGGCGCAGGGGTTCAGCCCCAGCATTTT. The chain joins TRBV7-2 to TRBJ1-5; 10 bases line up with TRBD1. This CDR3 has 16 amino acids. Germline V CDR1 and CDR2: SGHTA, FQGNSA. J was trimmed by 6 bases and V by 3 bases; bases with no gene match: 8. The entire variable domain, with the rest obtained from reference TRBV7-2 and TRBJ1-5, is as follows: GAGVSQSPSNKVTEKGKDVELRCDPISGHTALYWYRQSLGQGLEFLIYFQGNSAPDKSGLPSDRFSAERTGGSVSTLTIQRTQQEDSAVYLCASSLTGGAGVQPQHFGDGTRLSIL.

The chain couples TRBV5-6 to TRBJ2-7; no reliable D call. CDR3 length: 12 residues. Germline V gene sequence: CDR1 SGHDT, CDR2 YYEEEE. Between the trimmed V and J ends, which lost 2 bases and 3 bases, there was a span of 6 bases. In DNA form, the CDR3 reads TGTGCCAGCAGCTTTTGGGGCTACGAGCAGTACGTC. Encoded protein: CASSFWGYEQYV.

The chain recombines TRBV5-1 with TRBJ1-1, with TRBD1 as a possible D gene (5 bases). The CDR3 loop spans 15 amino acids. The germline gives CDR1 SGHRS, CDR2 YFSETQ. Trimming shortened V by 3 bases and J by 1 base, and 13 bases separated the two germline ends. This CDR3 is CASSWTGTQNTEAFF. The CDR3 nucleotides are TGCGCCAGCAGCTGGACCGGGACCCAGAACACTGAAGCTTTCTTT.

V gene TRBV9 combines with J gene TRBJ1-2, with 8 positions matching TRBD1. Germline CDR1 is SGDLS and CDR2 is YYNGEE. V was clipped by 4 bases and J by 7 bases; unmatched bases: 6. The CDR3 extends over 13 amino acids. Here the CDR3 DNA reads TGTGCCAGCAGCTATGGACAGGGCCTTGGCTACACCTTC. Its protein product is CASSYGQGLGYTF.

This clone showed up just a few times. V usage is TRBV4-1 and J usage is TRBJ2-7, with 9 bases that match TRBD1. The germline V gene has CDR1 MGHRA and CDR2 YSYEKL. The CDR3 has 16 amino acids. Unmatched junction bases numbered 8, after V lost 2 bases and J lost 3 bases. The CDR3 protein is CASSQTWGQGVYEQYV. In nucleotides, the CDR3 is TGCGCCAGCAGCCAAACTTGGGGACAGGGTGTCTACGAGCAGTACGTC.

The DNA for the CDR3 is TGTGCCAGCAGCTTATTTGGGGTGAACACTGAAGCTTTCTTT. As protein: CASSLFGVNTEAFF. The V and J genes are TRBV11-2 and TRBJ1-1; D not resolved. The CDR3 consists of 14 residues. Trimming removed 2 bases from V and 0 bases from J, with 7 bases in between. Per germline, CDR1 SGHAT and CDR2 FQNNGV.

This clone was observed a few times. The rearrangement links TRBV19 to TRBJ2-7, with a weak D call TRBD2 (5 bases). V gave up 3 bases and J gave up 3 bases, with 18 bases separating them. Germline CDR1 is LNHDA and CDR2 is SQIVND (reference sequence). The CDR3 is 16 residues long. CDR3 region: CASSMGLASQGYEQYV. In DNA form, the CDR3 reads TGTGCCAGTAGTATGGGCCTAGCCTCTCAAGGCTACGAGCAGTACGTC.

This chain connects TRBV2 to TRBJ1-4; weak D call: TRBD1 (6 bases). The germline gives CDR1 SNHLY, CDR2 FYNNEI. The CDR3 consists of 14 residues. With 4 bases removed from V and 4 bases from J, the gap between germline ends came to 10 bases. CDR3 region: CASSAGAYNEKLFF. The CDR3 DNA follows: TGTGCCAGCAGTGCAGGGGCCTATAATGAAAAACTGTTTTTT.

This clone was counted once. The V and J genes are TRBV28 and TRBJ1-3, with 8 bases that match TRBD1. Germline values: CDR1 MDHEN, CDR2 SYDVKM. CDR3 size: 15 residues. With V trimmed by 2 bases and J by 2 bases, 2 bases remained unmatched. The CDR3: CASSLQGAAGNTIYF. The CDR3 DNA reads as TGTGCCAGCAGTTTACAGGGGGCGGCTGGAAACACCATATATTTT.

The CDR3 loop is CASSPGTGIQETQYF. CDR3 DNA sequence: TGTGCCAGCAGTCCCGGGACAGGGATACAAGAGACCCAGTACTTC. The chain uses TRBV2 and TRBJ2-5; 9 nucleotides match TRBD1. Looked up from germline, CDR1 is SNHLY and CDR2 is FYNNEI. The junction had 6 bases not matched to a gene; V was cut back by 5 bases and J by 2 bases. The CDR3 has 15 residues.

This clone was seen a handful of times. The V and J genes are TRBV5-6 and TRBJ1-1; 8 bases map to TRBD1. The CDR3 totals 17 residues. Unmatched junction bases numbered 12, after V lost 4 bases and J lost 1 base. Germline-derived CDR1 and CDR2 are SGHDT and YYEEEE. The CDR3 loop reads CASSLGGTGRPNTEAFF. In nucleotides, the CDR3 is TGTGCCAGCAGCCTAGGTGGGACAGGCCGCCCGAACACTGAAGCTTTCTTT.